The 30 T cell receptor beta chains reported below all come from one sample, sequenced in a study of blood T cell repertoires in COVID-19 (TCRdb year 2020). The method behind the library was the immunoSEQ multiplex PCR assay. The immuneACCESS repertoire file appears here via TCRdb, limited to in-frame rearrangements. These files lack a portion of the clones; in checked studies, under half of the deficit traces to unresolved V genes, and the cause of the others is not known. The sample records 250,000 to 300,000 clones, 80% to 90% of which are singletons. About an eighth of the sample is taken by the ten largest. The sequenced sample consisted of peripheral blood. The receptor source for this set is a woman in her twenties or thirties with COVID-19, enrolled during active disease.

The chain uses TRBV27 and TRBJ2-2; 7 bases line up with TRBD2. Germline lookup yields CDR1 MNHEY and CDR2 SMNVEV (reference sequence). The length of the CDR3 is 19 residues. The trim removed 5 bases at V and 4 bases at J, leaving 19 bases unmatched. DNA for the CDR3: TGTGCCAGCAGTCCCGAGGATTCGCGGACTCCGGGGGGCACCGGGGAGCTGTTTTTT. This gives the protein CASSPEDSRTPGGTGELFF.

This clone was recorded a few times. This rearrangement joins TRBV2 to TRBJ1-1, with D possibly TRBD1 on 5 matching bases. Germline V gene sequence: CDR1 SNHLY, CDR2 FYNNEI. V was pared by 5 bases and J by 5 bases, with 12 bases between. This CDR3 has 13 residues. CDR3 amino acids: CASSTSGGTEAFF. The CDR3 coding sequence is TGTGCCAGCAGTACTTCTGGGGGGACTGAAGCTTTCTTT.

J is TRBJ1-3 and V is TRBV4-1; no reliable D call. Trimming removed 8 bases from V and 7 bases from J, with 21 bases in between. The CDR3 length is 15 residues. The germline gives CDR1 MGHRA, CDR2 YSYEKL. CDR3: CASRSNREKGNTIYF. The CDR3 nucleotides read TGCGCCAGCCGCTCGAACCGGGAGAAAGGGAACACCATATATTTT.

The chain joins TRBV14 to TRBJ2-4; possible D gene TRBD2, 7 bases. CDR3 length: 14 amino acids. V gave up 4 bases and J gave up 9 bases, with 16 bases separating them. Germline lookup yields CDR1 SGHDN and CDR2 FVKESK. The CDR3 region has the DNA TGTGCCAGCAGCCTAGAGGGGGGGCGATCCATTCAGTACTTC. This codes for CASSLEGGRSIQYF.

This chain links TRBV11-2 with TRBJ2-7; TRBD1 might be the D (6 bases). Germline V gives CDR1 SGHAT, CDR2 FQNNGV. V was pared by 2 bases and J by 1 base, with 15 bases between. CDR3 length equals 16 residues. CDR3 region: CASSLRIQGASYEQYF. DNA of the CDR3: TGTGCCAGCAGCTTAAGAATACAGGGCGCATCCTACGAGCAGTACTTC.

The chain combines TRBV4-1 with TRBJ1-2, with TRBD1 identical over 9 bases. Trimming removed 3 bases from V and 1 base from J; junction bases left unmatched: 15. From germline, CDR1 is MGHRA and CDR2 YSYEKL. The CDR3 covers 19 residues. Here the CDR3 reads CASSHTIRTGEDFNYGYTF. The CDR3 DNA follows: TGCGCCAGCAGCCACACCATTCGGACAGGGGAAGATTTTAACTATGGCTACACCTTC.

This clone was counted between two and nine times. CDR3 sequence (DNA): TGTGCCAGCAGCCCCTCGTGGGAGCTGTTTTTT. Protein: CASSPSWELFF. This chain joins TRBV11-2 and TRBJ2-2; no firm D call. The germline V and J ends were trimmed by 5 bases and 9 bases, with 7 bases remaining between them. The CDR3 contains 11 residues. The germline CDR1 and CDR2 sequences are SGHAT and FQNNGV.

This chain connects TRBV28 to TRBJ1-6; tentative D call: TRBD1 (5 bases). The CDR3 covers 13 residues. Germline CDR1 reads MDHEN; CDR2 reads SYDVKM. V lost 8 bases to trimming and J lost 7 bases, with 12 bases between them. The CDR3 DNA follows: TGTGCCAGCCTCCGGGACTTCAATTCACCCCTCCACTTT. Translation gives CASLRDFNSPLHF.

DNA for the CDR3: TGTGCCAGTAGTATTATGGACAGGGGTAACAATGAGCAGTTCTTC. Translated: CASSIMDRGNNEQFF. The chain has TRBV19 and TRBJ2-1; 9 bases fit TRBD1. Germline loops: CDR1 LNHDA, CDR2 SQIVND (reference sequence). This CDR3 has 15 residues. Trimming removed 3 bases from V and 5 bases from J; junction bases left unmatched: 5.

V gene TRBV4-1 combines with J gene TRBJ1-2, with unresolved D. V lost 2 bases to trimming and J lost 4 bases, with 20 bases between them. CDR1 is MGHRA, CDR2 YSYEKL, per germline. This CDR3 spans 17 amino acids. This chain's CDR3 is CASSQLQLMGVRYGYTF. The CDR3 DNA is TGCGCCAGCAGCCAACTCCAACTCATGGGAGTTCGCTATGGCTACACCTTC.

The chain combines TRBV11-2 with TRBJ2-3; TRBD2 matches at 15 bases. Trimming at V came to 3 bases and at J to 3 bases, leaving 7 bases not matched to a gene. The CDR3 consists of 18 residues. Germline V gene lookup returns CDR1 SGHAT and CDR2 FQNNGV. CDR3 sequence (DNA): TGTGCCAGCAGCTTGATAGGACTAGCGGGGGGGTTGACAGATACGCAGTATTTT. Translation: CASSLIGLAGGLTDTQYF.

The CDR3 region has the DNA TGCAGCGTTACAGGGCCCGGGGGGCAAGAGACCCAGTACTTC. This codes for CSVTGPGGQETQYF. The chain links TRBV29-1 to TRBJ2-5; perhaps TRBD2 as D (7 bases). The CDR3 has 14 amino acids. The V and J ends lost 5 bases and 2 bases respectively, with 15 bases between them. Germline V gene sequence: CDR1 SQVTM, CDR2 ANQGSEA.

This CDR3 is CASSPGAYEQYF. The DNA of the CDR3 is TGTGCCAGTAGTCCGGGTGCGTACGAGCAGTACTTC. The V gene is TRBV19, the J gene TRBJ2-7; D is undetermined. The CDR3 has 12 amino acids. Trimming left V 5 bases short and J 4 bases short, with 9 bases between. Germline V gives CDR1 LNHDA, CDR2 SQIVND (reference sequence).

The gene calls are TRBV3-1 (or the pseudogene TRBV3-2) and TRBJ1-6, with 7 bases that match TRBD1. This CDR3 has 18 residues. The germline CDR1 and CDR2 sequences are LGHDT and YNNKEL (reference sequence). Trimming cost V 4 bases and J 0 bases; bases outside gene matches: 9. The chain's CDR3 is CASSRGQRFSSYNSPLHF. As DNA, the CDR3 is TGTGCCAGCAGCCGGGGACAGAGATTTAGCTCCTATAATTCACCCCTCCACTTT.

The CDR3 nucleotides read TGTGCCAGCAGCGCTGGACAGCTCAACTTCGAGCAGTACTTC. This translates into CASSAGQLNFEQYF. This chain uses TRBV5-4 with TRBJ2-7, with D maybe TRBD1 (6 bases). This CDR3 is built from 14 residues. The V and J ends lost 4 bases and 6 bases respectively, with 17 bases between them. Germline values: CDR1 SGHNT, CDR2 YYREEE (reference sequence). The whole variable domain, remainder taken from reference TRBV5-4 and TRBJ2-7, is ETGVTQSPTHLIKTRGQQVTLRCSSQSGHNTVSWYQQALGQGPQFIFQYYREEENGRGNFPPRFSGLQFPNYSSELNVNALELDDSALYLCASSAGQLNFEQYFGPGTRLTVT.

A few counts support this clone. The chain carries TRBV7-2 and TRBJ2-1, with D tentatively TRBD2 (7 bases). Germline V gene sequence: CDR1 SGHTA, CDR2 FQGNSA. The CDR3 sequence is 14 residues long. The V and J ends lost 5 bases and 8 bases respectively, with 16 bases between them. CDR3 sequence: CASSLGGGGDEQFF. The CDR3 bases are TGTGCCAGCAGCCTTGGGGGCGGGGGAGATGAGCAGTTCTTC.

The chain links TRBV7-9 to TRBJ2-2; a possible D gene is TRBD1 (5 bases). Germline CDR1 is SEHNR and CDR2 is FQNEAQ (reference sequence). The CDR3 is made up of 16 amino acids. V was trimmed by 6 bases and J by 4 bases, leaving 18 bases between them. The CDR3 loop reads CASSKPVGHSTGELFF. Here the CDR3 DNA reads TGTGCCAGCAGTAAACCGGTCGGACACTCCACCGGGGAGCTGTTTTTT.

This chain links TRBV21-1 with TRBJ1-2; TRBD1, as called in the table, went unchecked against the DNA. TRBV21-1 is tagged as a pseudogene. The CDR3 extends over 13 amino acids. CDR3 nucleotides: TGTGCCAGCAGCAAAGGACAGAACTATGGCTACACCTTC. Its translation: CASSKGQNYGYTF.

This clone was recorded once. The chain is built from TRBV9 and TRBJ2-3; D gene ambiguous. V was cut by 2 bases and J by 4 bases, with 14 bases left in between. Germline V gene lookup returns CDR1 SGDLS and CDR2 YYNGEE. This CDR3 spans 15 amino acids. CDR3 DNA sequence: TGTGCCAGCAGCGTTGCGCGACCGGCGGCAGATACGCAGTATTTT. It translates to CASSVARPAADTQYF.

This clone was counted between two and nine times. The chain links TRBV6-1 to TRBJ1-1, with D perhaps matching TRBD1 (6 bases). In germline, CDR1 is MNHNS, CDR2 SASEGT. The CDR3 runs 14 residues. V lost 1 base and J 5 bases, leaving 11 bases between the germline ends. The DNA of the CDR3 is TGTGCCAGCAGTGAAGTACAGGGTGGGACTGAAGCTTTCTTT. The encoded protein is CASSEVQGGTEAFF.

The chain joins TRBV6-5 to TRBJ2-5; possibly TRBD1 for D (5 bases). The CDR3 runs to 15 residues. Germline CDR1 is MNHEY and CDR2 is SVGAGI. Trimming left V 0 bases short and J 1 base short, with 9 bases between. The CDR3 bases are TGTGCCAGCAGTTACTCGACAAGGGGCCAAGAGACCCAGTACTTC. The encoded protein is CASSYSTRGQETQYF.

The genes are TRBV30 and TRBJ2-1, with 9 bases identical to TRBD2. The CDR3 is 16 amino acids. The V gene end was trimmed by 5 bases and the J gene end by 4 bases; junction bases not matched to a gene: 12. Germline V gene lookup returns CDR1 GTSNPN and CDR2 SVGIG (reference sequence). In DNA form, the CDR3 reads TGTGCCTGGGCCCTTGGGGTAGCGGGGGAGTACAATGAGCAGTTCTTC. Its protein product is CAWALGVAGEYNEQFF.

The CDR3 here is CASSSWTSMNTEAFF. In DNA, the CDR3 is TGTGCCAGCAGTTCTTGGACAAGTATGAACACTGAAGCTTTCTTT. This chain links TRBV6-5 with TRBJ1-1, with D possibly TRBD1 on 5 matching bases. The ends were cut back, 4 bases at V and 0 bases at J, with 12 bases in the middle. From germline, CDR1 is MNHEY and CDR2 SVGAGI. The CDR3 consists of 15 residues.

The V and J genes are TRBV5-4 and TRBJ1-1; no clear D. CDR3 length: 12 residues. Germline V gene sequence: CDR1 SGHNT, CDR2 YYREEE (reference sequence). Trimming took 3 bases from V and 0 from J, leaving 3 bases between them. The CDR3 spells CASSSMNTEAFF. CDR3 sequence (DNA): TGTGCCAGCAGCTCCATGAACACTGAAGCTTTCTTT.

The chain couples TRBV5-1 to TRBJ2-3; 8 nucleotides agree with TRBD2. This CDR3 is built from 15 residues. Germline CDR1 is SGHRS and CDR2 is YFSETQ. Unmatched junction bases numbered 6, after V lost 4 bases and J lost 2 bases. The CDR3 DNA is TGCGCCAGCAGCCTAGCGGGTCCTATCACAGATACGCAGTATTTT. Its protein is CASSLAGPITDTQYF.

This clone came up once. This chain links TRBV5-1 with TRBJ2-5; 9 nucleotides line up with TRBD1. Germline CDR1 reads SGHRS; CDR2 reads YFSETQ. CDR3 length: 14 residues. J was trimmed by 1 base and V by 4 bases; bases with no gene match: 2. The CDR3 loop reads CASSEQGAQETQYF. As DNA, the CDR3 is TGCGCCAGCAGCGAACAGGGGGCCCAAGAGACCCAGTACTTC.

The chain couples TRBV23-1 to TRBJ1-6, with D maybe TRBD1 (6 bases). TRBV23-1 carries the ORF label, with uncertain function. Trimming left V 3 bases short and J 15 bases short, with 18 bases between. The CDR3 consists of 14 residues. This CDR3 reads CASSHRDRYSLLHF. The CDR3 coding sequence is TGCGCCAGCAGTCACCGAGACAGGTATTCTCTCCTCCACTTT.

The V call is TRBV4-1, the J call TRBJ1-5, with D perhaps TRBD1 (6 bases). V lost 0 bases, J lost 6 bases, and 12 bases lay in between. The CDR3 runs to 15 residues. The V gene's germline CDR1 is MGHRA and CDR2 YSYEKL. The CDR3 DNA reads TGCGCCAGCAGCCAAGAAGTGGGGGCGAGTCAGCCCCAGCATTTT. Encoded protein: CASSQEVGASQPQHF.

On this clone: The same CDR3 also results from other DNA sequences found in this sample. This chain uses TRBV5-1 with TRBJ2-5; 7 bases match TRBD1. This CDR3 spans 14 amino acids. The J segment lost 4 bases and the V segment lost 0 bases, leaving 3 bases of the junction unmatched. Germline V CDR1 and CDR2: SGHRS, YFSETQ. In nucleotides, the CDR3 is TGCGCCAGCAGCTTGGCCACAGGGGTAGAGACCCAGTACTTC. Protein sequence: CASSLATGVETQYF. The full variable domain, completed using reference TRBV5-1 and TRBJ2-5, is KAGVTQTPRYLIKTRGQQVTLSCSPISGHRSVSWYQQTPGQGLQFLFEYFSETQRNKGNFPGRFSGRQFSNSRSEMNVSTLELGDSALYLCASSLATGVETQYFGPGTRLLVL.

This clone has just one count. V usage is TRBV19 and J usage is TRBJ1-5; 8 bases fit TRBD1. CDR1 is LNHDA, CDR2 SQIVND, per germline (reference sequence). The V gene end was trimmed by 4 bases and the J gene end by 1 base; junction bases not matched to a gene: 6. This CDR3 region has 16 residues. DNA for the CDR3: TGTGCCAGTAGTACCATCCGACAGGGGAGCAATCAGCCCCAGCATTTT. Protein product: CASSTIRQGSNQPQHF.